The clone carrying this T cell receptor beta chain appeared a single time. What it binds is not known. Produced via immunoSEQ multiplex PCR; TCRdb's table is partial and in-frame only. Among 60,000 to 70,000 clones listed, over 75% were seen once. The data were obtained in a study of T cell responses to AZD1222 COVID-19 vaccine. Broader study findings: CD4 TCRs associated with vaccination spanned spike, dominating at 160-218 and 743-854. Samples come after the peak T cell response, not at day 14.

Sequencing was performed on peripheral blood, taken on day 0 of AZD1222 vaccination. The clonotype originates from an adult in good health.

CDR3 sequence reads: CASSLFQGTNSPLHF. The CDR3 region has the DNA TGTGCCAGCAGCTTGTTTCAGGGGACCAATTCACCCCTCCACTTT. This chain links TRBV5-8 with TRBJ1-6, with D tentatively TRBD1 (6 bases). Between the trimmed V and J ends, which lost 1 base and 7 bases, there was a span of 12 bases. CDR1 and CDR2 from the germline V gene are SGHTS and YDEGEE. The CDR3 totals 15 residues.